Below, 21 T cell receptor beta chains from the same sample are listed, as sequenced in a study of T cell clonality in common variable immunodeficiency. Generated by immunoSEQ multiplex PCR, the TCRdb table keeps only in-frame clones and is missing some. This sample has 50,000 or so clones, each found more than once. Material: peripheral blood mononuclear cells. These receptor sequences come from a person aged 18-70 years in good health.

This clone was picked up many times. The missing CDR3 end, 3 residues past where the read stops, is filled in from the germline J gene. This rearrangement joins TRBV19 to TRBJ1-2, with D possibly being TRBD1 (5 bases). The CDR3 contains 11 residues. Germline CDR1 is LNHDA and CDR2 is SQIVND (reference sequence). Deletions cut 3 bases from V and 7 bases from J, with 6 bases between. The sequenced CDR3 bases are TGTGCCAGTAGTATGGGGCCTGGC. Protein sequence: CASSMGPG. Given in full, the CDR3 is CASSMGPGYTF.

A word on this clone: The sequenced fragment ends 3 residues before the CDR3 boundary, so the rest is inferred from the germline J gene. The chain uses TRBV11-3 and TRBJ2-7; maybe TRBD1 (5 bases). The germline V gene has CDR1 SGHNT and CDR2 YENEEA. V lost 2 bases and J lost 6, with 8 bases in between. The CDR3 sequence is 12 residues long. The CDR3 DNA, read in part, is TGTGCCAGCAGCTTAAGGGGAAGCGAG. Amino acid sequence: CASSLRGSE. The whole CDR3 is CASSLRGSEQYF.

This clone was seen at least ten times. Read coverage stops 3 residues before the CDR3 terminus; the germline J gene supplies the remainder. This rearrangement joins TRBV7-9 to TRBJ2-2; possibly TRBD1 for D (5 bases). This CDR3 has 14 residues. Between the trimmed V and J ends, which lost 1 base and 8 bases, there was a span of 11 bases. Germline CDR1 is SEHNR and CDR2 is FQNEAQ (reference sequence). CDR3 amino acids: CASSLEGYQGELFF. CDR3 DNA, as far as it was read: TGTGCCAGCAGCTTAGAGGGGTACCAAGGGGAG.

This clone appeared a few times. With the read ending 3 residues before the CDR3 end, the germline J gene is used to fill in that end. This chain links TRBV11-2 with TRBJ1-1; D gene ambiguous. This CDR3 has 15 residues. CDR1 and CDR2 from the germline V gene are SGHAT and FQNNGV. Trimming stripped 0 bases from V and 0 bases from J, with 8 bases between. The DNA read from the CDR3 is TGTGCCAGCAGCTTAGAGCCGGGTATGAACACTGAA. Translating it yields CASSLEPGMNTE. From start to end, the CDR3 is CASSLEPGMNTEAFF.

This clone was counted many times. The missing CDR3 end, 3 residues past where the read stops, is filled in from the germline J gene. This chain links TRBV6-1 with TRBJ2-7, with D possibly TRBD2 on 5 matching bases. Trimming pared 3 bases from V and 2 bases from J, leaving 14 bases between. Per germline, CDR1 MNHNS and CDR2 SASEGT. The CDR3 is 15 residues long. The CDR3 loop is CASSEPGLSPYEQYF. The sequenced CDR3 bases are TGTGCCAGCAGTGAGCCGGGGTTAAGTCCCTACGAG.

This clone was observed a handful of times. This could be a read error, since a much larger clone is one nucleotide away. The CDR3 is cut off 3 residues early in the read; its end comes from the germline J gene. This chain links TRBV5-6 with TRBJ1-4; weak D call: TRBD1 (5 bases). Germline CDR1 is SGHDT and CDR2 is YYEEEE. This CDR3 has 14 residues. The chain's CDR3 is CASSFSSGANVLFF. CDR3 DNA (partial): TGTGCCAGCAGCTTCAGCTCTGGGGCCAACGTA.

This clone was observed at least ten times. The missing CDR3 end, 3 residues past where the read stops, is filled in from the germline J gene. The V gene is TRBV12-3 or TRBV12-4, the J gene TRBJ2-4; D ambiguous. The germline V and J ends were trimmed by 3 bases and 6 bases, with 12 bases remaining between them. The CDR3 totals 14 residues. The CDR3: CASSLSESGNIQYF. Partial CDR3 DNA: TGTGCCAGCAGTTTGAGTGAGTCGGGAAACATT.

At least ten counts were recorded for this clone. Read coverage stops 3 residues before the CDR3 terminus; the germline J gene supplies the remainder. The chain has TRBV29-1 and TRBJ2-7; TRBD1 matches 10 bases. The V gene's germline CDR1 is SQVTM and CDR2 ANQGSEA. After removal of 4 bases from V and 4 bases from J, the junction contained 7 bases not matched to a gene. The CDR3 has 14 residues. The CDR3 DNA, read in part, is TGCAGCGTTGCCCCGACAGGGGGCAGGTACGAG. Translated, it gives CSVAPTGGRYE. Given in full, the CDR3 is CSVAPTGGRYEQYF.

This clone was recorded at least ten times. Read sequence stops 3 residues before the CDR3 end, and the germline J gene provides the missing end. This sequence joins TRBV6-2 or TRBV6-3 and TRBJ1-1; a possible D gene is TRBD1 (5 bases). This CDR3 is built from 16 residues. Germline CDR1 MNHEY, CDR2 SVGEGT. V was clipped by 0 bases and J by 3 bases, with 14 bases between them. The CDR3 reads CASSYSGGTRDTEAFF. The covered CDR3 bases are TGTGCCAGCAGTTACTCCGGGGGGACTAGGGACACTGAA.

There are many counts of this clone. Coverage ceases 3 residues before the CDR3 finishes, and the germline J gene fills in the end. J is TRBJ1-4 and V is TRBV30; 9 nucleotides agree with TRBD1. Germline V gene data show CDR1 as GTSNPN and CDR2 as SVGIG (reference sequence). The CDR3 totals 14 residues. With V trimmed by 3 bases and J by 5 bases, 4 bases remained unmatched. The CDR3 loop reads CAWSGQGRNEKLFF. The DNA read from the CDR3 is TGTGCCTGGAGCGGACAGGGGAGAAATGAAAAA.

This clone was seen at least ten times. The sequenced CDR3 bases are TGTGCCAGCAGCTTTACTGGGGGGAATCAGCCC. This sequence encodes CASSFTGGNQP. The full CDR3 is CASSFTGGNQPQHF. The chain carries TRBV5-5 and TRBJ1-5; TRBD1 is a possible D gene (5 bases). Coverage ceases 3 residues before the CDR3 finishes, and the germline J gene fills in the end. The CDR3 spans 14 residues. Looked up from germline, CDR1 is SGHKS and CDR2 is YYEKEE (reference sequence). The V gene lost 2 bases and the J gene lost 4 bases, with 10 bases spanning the gap. The whole variable domain, remainder taken from reference TRBV5-5 and TRBJ1-5, is DAGVTQSPTHLIKTRGQQVTLRCSPISGHKSVSWYQQVLGQGPQFIFQYYEKEERGRGNFPDRFSARQFPNYSSELNVNALLLGDSALYLCASSFTGGNQPQHFGDGTRLSIL.

This clone appeared many times. The read ends 3 residues early relative to the CDR3; the germline J gene fills the gap. The chain combines TRBV20-1 with TRBJ2-4; the match to TRBD1 covers 11 bases. Per germline, CDR1 DFQATT and CDR2 SNEGSKA (reference sequence). CDR3 length: 14 residues. CDR3 amino acids: CSAGTGGSNQPQYF. CDR3 DNA (partial): TGCAGTGCTGGGACAGGGGGGAGCAATCAGCCT.

The covered CDR3 bases are TGTGCCAGTAGTATTCCGGGGGTCACAGATACC. Translated, it gives CASSIPGVTDT. The whole CDR3 region reads CASSIPGVTDTYTF. The chain carries TRBV19 and TRBJ1-2, with D possibly TRBD1 on 5 matching bases. The CDR3 goes on 3 residues after the read ends, and that part is filled in from the germline J gene. Germline V gives CDR1 LNHDA, CDR2 SQIVND (reference sequence). CDR3 length equals 14 residues.

This clone was seen only a few times. The sequenced fragment ends 3 residues before the CDR3 boundary, so the rest is inferred from the germline J gene. The J gene is TRBJ1-1, the V gene TRBV7-6; 8 nucleotides agree with TRBD1. This CDR3 spans 16 amino acids. Germline CDR1 and CDR2: SGHVS and FNYEAQ. Trimming removed 2 bases from V and 1 base from J; junction bases left unmatched: 6. The CDR3 spells CASSLFTGQENTEAFF. The sequenced part of the CDR3 DNA is TGTGCCAGCAGCTTATTTACGGGACAGGAGAACACTGAA.

This clone occurred many times. The DNA ends 3 residues before the CDR3 does, and the rest of the CDR3 is filled in from the germline J gene. The J gene is TRBJ2-7, the V gene TRBV28; 11 nucleotides agree with TRBD1. The V segment lost 5 bases and the J segment 2 bases; nucleotides outside the gene matches: 5. Germline assignment: CDR1 MDHEN and CDR2 SYDVKM. This CDR3 comprises 15 residues. The sequenced CDR3 bases are TGTGCCAGCAGTAGCCGGGACAGGGGGACCTACGAG. Translation gives CASSSRDRGTYE. The CDR3 as a whole reads CASSSRDRGTYEQYF.

This clone came up many times. The read halts 3 residues ahead of the CDR3 end, with the missing end drawn from the germline J gene. The chain combines TRBV5-1 with TRBJ1-6; no firm D call. The CDR3 extends over 16 amino acids. The germline V and J ends were trimmed by 0 bases and 3 bases, with 10 bases remaining between them. Germline CDR1 reads SGHRS; CDR2 reads YFSETQ. This CDR3 is CASSLGPGGYNSPLHF. CDR3 bases read: TGCGCCAGCAGCTTGGGGCCCGGCGGCTATAATTCACCC.

Concerning this clone itself: Read data end 3 residues before the CDR3 end; the end is taken from the germline J gene. The rearrangement uses TRBV7-6 and TRBJ2-2; D is undetermined. Germline V gives CDR1 SGHVS, CDR2 FNYEAQ. The CDR3 sequence is 13 residues long. CDR3 sequence reads: CASSLGTNEKLFF. The CDR3 bases that were read are TGTGCCAGCAGCTTAGGAACTAATGAAAAG.

This clone was observed at least ten times. The read ends 3 residues before the CDR3 terminus; that terminus is restored from the germline J gene. This sequence joins TRBV4-1 and TRBJ1-2, with D unclear. The CDR3 is 15 amino acids. Trimming pared 0 bases from V and 0 bases from J, leaving 8 bases between. Germline V lookup: CDR1 MGHRA, CDR2 YSYEKL. The part of the CDR3 DNA that was read is TGCGCCAGCAGCCAAGATCGCGGGACTAACTATGGC. It is translated as CASSQDRGTNYG. The complete CDR3 reads CASSQDRGTNYGYTF.

This clone was found many times. The covered CDR3 bases are TGCGCCAGCAGCCCCGGCCCCGGGGGGGAG. It is translated as CASSPGPGGE. In full, the CDR3 reads CASSPGPGGELFF. This chain connects TRBV4-1 to TRBJ2-2; no clear D gene. Read data end 3 residues before the CDR3 end; the end is taken from the germline J gene. The CDR3 is 13 amino acids. Between the trimmed V and J ends, which lost 4 bases and 8 bases, there was a span of 11 bases. CDR1 MGHRA and CDR2 YSYEKL come from the germline V gene.

Many counts were recorded for this clone. The read halts 3 residues ahead of the CDR3 end, with the missing end drawn from the germline J gene. The V and J genes are TRBV5-4 and TRBJ2-5; a weak D match, TRBD1 (6 bases). The CDR3 has 14 residues. The germline CDR1 and CDR2 sequences are SGHNT and YYREEE (reference sequence). The V gene lost 0 bases and the J gene lost 2 bases, with 8 bases spanning the gap. The CDR3 bases that were read are TGTGCCAGCAGCTTGGTTGACAGGCAAGAGACC. Translated: CASSLVDRQET. Given in full, the CDR3 is CASSLVDRQETQYF.

Ten or more counts support this clone. The observed sequence ends 3 residues before the CDR3 terminus, with the missing tail filled in from the germline J gene. This chain uses TRBV5-1 with TRBJ1-1; D is possibly TRBD1 (5 bases). This CDR3 spans 14 amino acids. Germline CDR1 is SGHRS and CDR2 is YFSETQ. V was pared by 4 bases and J by 4 bases, with 14 bases between. CDR3 in amino acids: CASSASGGGTEAFF. Incomplete CDR3 DNA: TGCGCCAGCAGCGCCTCGGGGGGGGGCACTGAA.